This T cell receptor (beta chain) comes out of a study of blood T cell repertoires in COVID-19. About the study: Donors in the United States, Italy and Spain gave samples during acute or convalescent COVID-19. In each case, the material was cDNA or gDNA derived from T cells, B-cell-depleted T cells, or PBMCs.

Germline lookup yields CDR1 LNHDA and CDR2 SQIVND (reference sequence). J lost 6 bases, V lost 6 bases, and 10 bases had no gene match. The CDR3 has 15 amino acids. Original handling: Amplifying reference gene primers gave estimates of nucleated cell counts. Method: immunoSEQ multiplex PCR; TCRdb's copy keeps in-frame clones and lacks some. The V and J calls and clone size come from that table; D and trimming were worked out from the DNA. Seen here are some 87,000 clones, roughly 80% observed once, and the top ten hold nearly 9%. The J gene is TRBJ1-5, the V gene TRBV19; 8 nucleotides align to TRBD1. The sequence was collected from a man over 45 who had recovered from COVID-19. Sequenced material: peripheral blood. The CDR3 here is CASRTGVGFGQPQHF. The CDR3 nucleotides are TGTGCCAGTAGGACAGGGGTGGGATTCGGTCAGCCCCAGCATTTT.